What follows are 2 T cell receptor beta chains derived from one specimen sequenced in a study of radiotherapy plus CTLA-4 blockade in lung cancer. The data were produced by immunoSEQ multiplex PCR, yet TCRdb's version contains in-frame clones alone and is incomplete. The sample yields fewer than 140,000 clones, under 90% seen once. This specimen was peripheral blood, taken from a patient treated with radiotherapy plus ipilimumab. Receptor source: a human donor with non-small cell lung cancer that progressed on radiotherapy plus ipilimumab. Some clones in this sample may be carry-over from other donors' samples.

The rearrangement uses TRBV18 and TRBJ2-3, with 8 bases aligning to TRBD2. J was trimmed by 2 bases and V by 3 bases; bases with no gene match: 10. Germline lookup yields CDR1 KGHSH and CDR2 LQKENI. The CDR3 loop spans 17 amino acids. CDR3 region: CASSPFGGEVDTDTQYF. CDR3 nucleotide sequence: TGTGCCAGCTCACCCTTCGGGGGGGAAGTTGACACAGATACGCAGTATTTT.

V is TRBV28 and J is TRBJ1-6; the D gene is possibly TRBD1 (6 bases). CDR3 length equals 13 residues. Germline assignment: CDR1 MDHEN and CDR2 SYDVKM. Trimming shortened V by 10 bases and J by 7 bases, and 14 bases separated the two germline ends. This CDR3 reads CATSWTANSPLHF. In DNA, the CDR3 is TGTGCCACTTCTTGGACAGCGAATTCACCCCTCCACTTT.